This T cell receptor beta chain was identified during a study of T-cell memory formation after mild COVID-19. After removal of 5 bases from V and 12 bases from J, the junction contained 20 bases not matched to a gene. This CDR3 contains 17 residues. Germline CDR1 is MDHEN and CDR2 is SYDVKM. This clonotype occurred a few times. The antigen remains undetermined. One entry per CDR3 protein results from TCRdb running MiXCR on the 5' RACE reads. Among under 450,000 distinct CDR3 sequences listed, 20% to 25% were seen once. General study findings and limits: Clones which contracted sat mainly in CM and EM if CD4+, and in EMRA if CD8+. Cross-reactive memory apparently joined, as some responding clones appeared in pre-infection memory. Later expanders leaned toward CD4+, whereas clones contracting from day 15 to 85 were balanced CD4/CD8.

The source material was PBMCs or a T cell subset sorted from them (not recorded which). The sequence derives from a man between 18 and 35 years old who had mild COVID-19 (a few samples of this study predate the infection). Cell type and time point are not known. The rearrangement joins TRBV28 to TRBJ2-1; TRBD2 matches 9 bases. The CDR3 spells CASSPADSGGPGGTQFF. The CDR3 DNA reads as TGTGCCAGCAGTCCCGCTGACAGCGGGGGGCCCGGCGGCACGCAGTTCTTC.